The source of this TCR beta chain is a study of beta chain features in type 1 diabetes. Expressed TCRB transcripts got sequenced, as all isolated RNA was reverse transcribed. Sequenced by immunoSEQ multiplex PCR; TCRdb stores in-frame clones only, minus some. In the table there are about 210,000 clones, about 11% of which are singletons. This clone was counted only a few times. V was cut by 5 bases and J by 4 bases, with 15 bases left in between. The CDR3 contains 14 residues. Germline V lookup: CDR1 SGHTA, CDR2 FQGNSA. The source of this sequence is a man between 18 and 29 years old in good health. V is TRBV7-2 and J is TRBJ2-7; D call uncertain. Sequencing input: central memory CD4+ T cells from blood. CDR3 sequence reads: CASSESQGLYEQYF. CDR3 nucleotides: TGTGCCAGCAGCGAGAGCCAAGGGTTGTACGAGCAGTACTTC.